These 9 T cell receptor beta chains were all obtained from the same sample, sequenced in a study of control samples from healthy donors and cancer patients (dated by TCRdb to the early 2020s). Preparation of the library involved the immunoSEQ multiplex PCR assay. Not all clones reach the TCRdb copy of this immuneACCESS table, which keeps in-frame sequences only. Checked studies attribute under half of the gap to unresolved V genes and leave the rest unexplained. The sample table contains 90,000 or so clones; only one count was recorded for 70% to 90% of them. The ten largest account for approximately 20% of the sample. Sequenced input: blood. The receptors originated from a man aged 25-45 years in good health.

This sequence joins TRBV30 and TRBJ1-2; D call uncertain. The germline V gene encodes CDR1 GTSNPN and CDR2 SVGIG (reference sequence). The V end was cut by 1 base, the J end by 8 bases, with 14 bases between. The CDR3 length is 13 residues. The CDR3 protein is CAWSGHLIRGYTF. The CDR3 coding sequence is TGTGCCTGGAGTGGGCACTTAATTAGGGGCTACACCTTC.

The chain uses TRBV29-1 and TRBJ2-1; no reliable D call. The germline V and J ends were trimmed by 7 bases and 1 base, with 17 bases remaining between them. There are 15 residues in the CDR3. Germline-derived CDR1 and CDR2 are SQVTM and ANQGSEA. CDR3 sequence reads: CSALPGGVSYNEQFF. For the CDR3, the DNA is TGCAGCGCTCTCCCTGGTGGGGTTTCCTACAATGAGCAGTTCTTC.

This chain joins TRBV10-2 and TRBJ1-2; tentatively, D is TRBD1 (5 bases). Germline CDR1 is WSHSY and CDR2 is SAAADI. Trimming took 1 base from V and 3 from J, leaving 9 bases between them. The CDR3 totals 14 residues. CDR3 residues: CASSELGRDYGYTF. The CDR3 nucleotides read TGCGCCAGCAGTGAGTTGGGACGCGACTATGGCTACACCTTC.

In its sample, this clone was seen a few times. This chain uses TRBV7-2 with TRBJ2-1; no definite D call. Germline CDR1 and CDR2: SGHTA and FQGNSA. Trimming stripped 6 bases from V and 8 bases from J, with 11 bases between. The length of the CDR3 is 12 residues. CDR3 nucleotides: TGTGCCAGCAGTCCTCAGGCTGATGAGCAGTTCTTC. Translated: CASSPQADEQFF.

This chain connects TRBV6-1 to TRBJ2-5; D is possibly TRBD1 (6 bases). Deletions cut 1 base from V and 4 bases from J, with 13 bases between. The CDR3 runs to 15 residues. CDR1 is MNHNS, CDR2 SASEGT, per germline. This CDR3 is CASSEGQDVLETQYF. CDR3 nucleotides: TGTGCCAGCAGTGAAGGACAGGATGTTTTAGAGACCCAGTACTTC.

This sequence joins TRBV11-3 and TRBJ2-1, with unresolved D. Trimming took off 0 bases at V and 9 bases at J, with 15 bases between the two ends. The germline V gene encodes CDR1 SGHNT and CDR2 YENEEA. This CDR3 is 15 amino acids long. This CDR3 reads CASSLDGTRNGEQFF. The DNA of the CDR3 is TGTGCCAGCAGCTTAGATGGAACTCGAAACGGTGAGCAGTTCTTC.

The CDR3 loop reads CATGDDESGANVLTF. DNA for the CDR3: TGTGCCACCGGGGACGACGAGTCTGGGGCCAACGTCCTGACTTTC. The V call is TRBV24-1, the J call TRBJ2-6; D possibly matches TRBD1 or TRBD2 (5 bases each). In germline, CDR1 is KGHDR, CDR2 SFDVKD. This CDR3 is built from 15 residues. The germline V and J ends were trimmed by 9 bases and 1 base, with 12 bases remaining between them.

The gene calls are TRBV7-7 and TRBJ1-4, with D unresolved. CDR1 is SSHAT, CDR2 FNYEAQ, per germline (reference sequence). The CDR3 covers 13 residues. The V end lost 3 bases, the J end lost 5 bases, and 7 bases lay between the germline ends. CDR3 sequence (DNA): TGTGCCAGCAGCTTTTCAGCAAATGAAAAACTGTTTTTT. Protein sequence: CASSFSANEKLFF.

The chain carries TRBV29-1 and TRBJ1-1, with no clear D. V was cut by 3 bases and J by 9 bases, with 20 bases left in between. CDR1 and CDR2 from the germline V gene are SQVTM and ANQGSEA. The CDR3 has 14 amino acids. The DNA of the CDR3 is TGCAGCGTTGATATTCGTCACCCGAATTCAAAAGCTTTCTTT. It is translated as CSVDIRHPNSKAFF.